Each of the 4 T cell receptor beta chains below was sequenced from the same sample in a study of CD8+ T cells in alopecia areata. Following extraction, RNA underwent reverse transcription to cDNA, which served as the sequencing template. The table came from immunoSEQ multiplex PCR; TCRdb's copy has only in-frame clones and leaves some out. The table lists approximately 180,000 clones, around 64% of them singletons. The sample here was CD8+ T cells sorted from blood, taken at week 0. These TCRs come from a human donor with alopecia areata.

This chain uses TRBV7-9 with TRBJ2-7; D is ambiguous. The CDR3 runs 15 residues. Trimming removed 6 bases at V and 3 bases at J, with 18 bases between. Per the germline V gene, CDR1 is SEHNR and CDR2 is FQNEAQ (reference sequence). In DNA form, the CDR3 reads TGTGCCAGCAGTCCTAAAAGGGCCAGCAACTACGAGCAGTACTTC. It is translated as CASSPKRASNYEQYF. Full variable domain (remainder filled in from reference TRBV7-9 and TRBJ2-7): DTGVSQNPRHKITKRGQNVTFRCDPISEHNRLYWYRQTLGQGPEFLTYFQNEAQLEKSRLLSDRFSAERPKGSFSTLEIQRTEQGDSAMYLCASSPKRASNYEQYFGPGTRLTVT.

The chain has TRBV10-3 and TRBJ2-7; no clear D. Germline CDR1 reads ENHRY; CDR2 reads SYGVKD. With 4 bases removed from V and 3 bases from J, the gap between germline ends came to 10 bases. The CDR3 sequence is 13 residues long. This CDR3 reads CAISVGVGYEQYF. For the CDR3, the DNA is TGTGCCATCAGTGTTGGAGTGGGCTACGAGCAGTACTTC.

This clone was found many times. This chain uses TRBV7-9 with TRBJ1-1; D is unresolved. Germline lookup yields CDR1 SEHNR and CDR2 FQNEAQ (reference sequence). This CDR3 has 15 residues. The V gene lost 1 base and the J gene lost 0 bases, with 9 bases spanning the gap. The CDR3, as DNA: TGTGCCAGCAGCTTAGAAGCGGGCATGAACACTGAAGCTTTCTTT. Translated, it gives CASSLEAGMNTEAFF.

V gene TRBV7-9 combines with J gene TRBJ2-3; unclear D gene. V was cut by 0 bases and J by 0 bases, with 16 bases left in between. This CDR3 has 18 amino acids. Germline CDR1 SEHNR, CDR2 FQNEAQ (reference sequence). The CDR3 spells CASSLAIRVQPSTDTQYF. Here the CDR3 DNA reads TGTGCCAGCAGCTTAGCGATCCGGGTCCAACCCAGCACAGATACGCAGTATTTT. The full variable domain, with the rest looked up from reference TRBV7-9 and TRBJ2-3, is DTGVSQNPRHKITKRGQNVTFRCDPISEHNRLYWYRQTLGQGPEFLTYFQNEAQLEKSRLLSDRFSAERPKGSFSTLEIQRTEQGDSAMYLCASSLAIRVQPSTDTQYFGPGTRLTVL.